The rows below give T cell receptor beta chains drawn from one sample of a study of identical twins. TCRdb re-called the 5' RACE reads through MiXCR, storing one row per CDR3 protein. Of 500,000 to 600,000 distinct CDR3 sequences listed, roughly 21% are singletons. This same sample was also part of a study on T cells expressing NK-cell markers.

The source material was CD4+ T cells sorted from blood. These receptors all come from a woman between 18 and 30 years old in good health. Both conserved end residues are part of each CDR3. The order of the fields is V gene, J gene, D gene, clone size, CDR3 DNA, CDR3 protein. D genes are given only for firm matches. Some rows have no size entry. The others give once, few or many, or a class for an expanded clone.

v_call: TRBV7-9; j_call: TRBJ1-1; d_call: TRBD1; clone_size: NA; cdr3_nt: TGTGCCAGCAGAAGGGACAGGGGGGACACTGAAGCTTTCTTT; cdr3_aa: CASRRDRGDTEAFF
v_call: TRBV6-5; j_call: TRBJ2-6; d_call: NA; clone_size: NA; cdr3_nt: TGTGCCAGCAGTTACTCTCCCCTTTCTGGGGCCAACGTCCTGACTTTC; cdr3_aa: CASSYSPLSGANVLTF
v_call: TRBV5-1; j_call: TRBJ2-7; d_call: TRBD1; clone_size: few; cdr3_nt: TGCGCCAGCAGCTTGGGGACAGGGGCCCCTCCAGAGCAGTACTTC; cdr3_aa: CASSLGTGAPPEQYF
v_call: TRBV10-3; j_call: TRBJ1-2; d_call: NA; clone_size: few; cdr3_nt: TGTGCCATCAGTGAGTTTGGGGGCGACTATGGCTACACCTTC; cdr3_aa: CAISEFGGDYGYTF
v_call: TRBV7-6; j_call: TRBJ2-5; d_call: TRBD2; clone_size: few; cdr3_nt: TGTGCCACCGCTGTTACAGAGGTGCAGCGGGGGGGTCGGGAGACCCAGTACTTC; cdr3_aa: CATAVTEVQRGGRETQYF
v_call: TRBV5-1; j_call: TRBJ2-3; d_call: NA; clone_size: few; cdr3_nt: TGCGCCAGCAGCTATATACCTACTAGCACAGATACGCAGTATTTT; cdr3_aa: CASSYIPTSTDTQYF
v_call: TRBV20-1; j_call: TRBJ2-3; d_call: NA; clone_size: NA; cdr3_nt: TGCAGTGCTTCCGACGGGACTAGCACAGATACGCAGTATTTT; cdr3_aa: CSASDGTSTDTQYF
v_call: TRBV20-1; j_call: TRBJ2-5; d_call: NA; clone_size: NA; cdr3_nt: TGCAGTGCTAGTCAGCCGGAGCATCTAGGGACCCAGTACTTC; cdr3_aa: CSASQPEHLGTQYF
v_call: TRBV20-1; j_call: TRBJ2-1; d_call: TRBD1; clone_size: few; cdr3_nt: TGCAGTGCCCGACCGGGACAGGGGGCTGGTGAGCAGTTCTTC; cdr3_aa: CSARPGQGAGEQFF
v_call: TRBV10-3; j_call: TRBJ2-7; d_call: NA; clone_size: few; cdr3_nt: TGTGCCTCTAGCTCAGGTTTGGACGAGCAGTACTTC; cdr3_aa: CASSSGLDEQYF
v_call: TRBV12-3/TRBV12-4; j_call: TRBJ2-5; d_call: NA; clone_size: NA; cdr3_nt: TGTGCCAGCAGTAACCCGGGCCCCGGGACCCAGTACTTC; cdr3_aa: CASSNPGPGTQYF
v_call: TRBV5-4; j_call: TRBJ2-1; d_call: TRBD2; clone_size: NA; cdr3_nt: TGTGCCAGCAGCTTGAGCGGGAGCAATGAGCAGTTCTTC; cdr3_aa: CASSLSGSNEQFF
v_call: TRBV6-1; j_call: TRBJ1-2; d_call: NA; clone_size: NA; cdr3_nt: TGTGCCAGCAGAAGTCCCGGGACGTCCAACTATGGCTACACCTTC; cdr3_aa: CASRSPGTSNYGYTF
v_call: TRBV6-5; j_call: TRBJ2-3; d_call: NA; clone_size: NA; cdr3_nt: TGTGCCAGCAGTTACGGGCGGGGCACAGATACGCAGTATTTT; cdr3_aa: CASSYGRGTDTQYF
v_call: TRBV25-1; j_call: TRBJ2-2; d_call: TRBD1; clone_size: NA; cdr3_nt: TGTGCCAGCAAGCGGGCAGGGGGCGCAGGCGGGGAGCTGTTTTTT; cdr3_aa: CASKRAGGAGGELFF
v_call: TRBV10-2; j_call: TRBJ1-6; d_call: TRBD1; clone_size: few; cdr3_nt: TGCGCCAGCAGTGACCGGACAGGGGTCTCCTATAATTCACCCCTCCACTTT; cdr3_aa: CASSDRTGVSYNSPLHF
v_call: TRBV6-1; j_call: TRBJ1-6; d_call: NA; clone_size: NA; cdr3_nt: TGTGCCAGCAGTGAAAATGGGCCTGCGGGAGCACCCCTCCACTTT; cdr3_aa: CASSENGPAGAPLHF
v_call: TRBV29-1; j_call: TRBJ1-5; d_call: NA; clone_size: few; cdr3_nt: TGCAGCGTTGGGAGGGGAGTCAATCAGCCCCAGCATTTT; cdr3_aa: CSVGRGVNQPQHF
v_call: TRBV20-1; j_call: TRBJ2-1; d_call: NA; clone_size: NA; cdr3_nt: TGCAGTGCTAGAGCGGGAGTGACTTACAATGAGCAGTTCTTC; cdr3_aa: CSARAGVTYNEQFF
v_call: TRBV10-3; j_call: TRBJ2-2; d_call: NA; clone_size: NA; cdr3_nt: TGTGCCACCGCTAGTACAGGAATGAGCGGGGAGCTGTTTTTT; cdr3_aa: CATASTGMSGELFF
v_call: TRBV5-5; j_call: TRBJ1-6; d_call: TRBD1; clone_size: few; cdr3_nt: TGTGCCAGCAGCATCAGGGGGGGTAATTCACCCCTCCACTTT; cdr3_aa: CASSIRGGNSPLHF
v_call: TRBV20-1; j_call: TRBJ2-7; d_call: TRBD2; clone_size: few; cdr3_nt: TGCAGTGCTAGATCCCAGCCGGGGGGGCAGTACTTC; cdr3_aa: CSARSQPGGQYF
v_call: TRBV20-1; j_call: TRBJ2-1; d_call: NA; clone_size: NA; cdr3_nt: TGCAGTGCTAACCTCCCTCGAGTGAGTCAAAATGAGCAGTTCTTC; cdr3_aa: CSANLPRVSQNEQFF
v_call: TRBV7-2; j_call: TRBJ2-2; d_call: TRBD2; clone_size: NA; cdr3_nt: TGTGCCAGCAGCTTAGTAGCCGCCGGGACTAGTGCCGGGGAGCTGTTTTTT; cdr3_aa: CASSLVAAGTSAGELFF
v_call: TRBV4-1; j_call: TRBJ2-6; d_call: NA; clone_size: NA; cdr3_nt: TGCGCCAGCAGCCAAGATGCCGGGTCTGGGGCCAACGTCCTGACTTTC; cdr3_aa: CASSQDAGSGANVLTF
v_call: TRBV6-1; j_call: TRBJ2-2; d_call: TRBD2; clone_size: few; cdr3_nt: TGTGCCAGCAGTCGAACGAGGACTAGCGGGACCGGGGAGCTGTTTTTT; cdr3_aa: CASSRTRTSGTGELFF
v_call: TRBV4-2; j_call: TRBJ2-3; d_call: NA; clone_size: many; cdr3_nt: TGTGCCAGCAGCCTTGACAGGTTAGATACGCAGTATTTT; cdr3_aa: CASSLDRLDTQYF
v_call: TRBV12-3/TRBV12-4; j_call: TRBJ1-3; d_call: NA; clone_size: many; cdr3_nt: TGTGCCCACCGTGCACAGGGATGGAACACCATATATTTT; cdr3_aa: CAHRAQGWNTIYF